Listed below are T cell receptor beta chains from one sample, sequenced in a study of CD8 T cells in Susac syndrome. TCRdb redid the calling of the immunoSEQ multiplex PCR reads with MiXCR, one entry per CDR3 protein. In the table there are approximately 150,000 distinct CDR3 sequences, 93% of which are singletons. Sequenced material: CD4+ T cells from PBMCs. The receptors were gathered from a human donor in good health. Each CDR3 is given with its conserved first and last residue. The order of the fields is D gene, J gene, V gene, clone size, CDR3 protein, CDR3 DNA. A D gene is named only where the DNA matches it firmly. Rows may omit the clone size; those that give it use once, few, many or a size class.

NA,TRBJ1-1,TRBV18,NA,CASSLYSRTTEAFF,TGTGCCAGCTCGCTTTATTCCCGGACCACTGAAGCTTTCTTT
NA,TRBJ1-3,TRBV3-1,NA,CASSQGGKAGNTIYF,TGTGCCAGCAGCCAAGGGGGGAAGGCTGGAAACACCATATATTTT
NA,TRBJ1-5,TRBV12-5,NA,CASGLVDSRNQPQHF,TGTGCTAGTGGTTTGGTTGACTCGAGAAATCAGCCCCAGCATTTT
NA,TRBJ2-3,TRBV7-3,NA,CASSSVPSTDTQYF,TGTGCCAGCAGCTCCGTTCCTAGCACAGATACGCAGTATTTT
NA,TRBJ1-1,TRBV29-1,NA,CSVTADRWRTEAFF,TGCAGCGTTACCGCTGACCGGTGGCGAACTGAAGCTTTCTTT
NA,TRBJ1-5,TRBV7-8,NA,CASSSERGSNQPQHF,TGTGCCAGCAGCTCGGAGCGGGGGTCCAATCAGCCCCAGCATTTT
TRBD2,TRBJ2-3,TRBV9,NA,CASSVVGRGGTDTQYF,TGTGCCAGCAGCGTAGTTGGGCGGGGGGGCACAGATACGCAGTATTTT
TRBD1,TRBJ1-3,TRBV11-2,NA,CASSWTGGNTIYF,TGTGCCAGCAGCTGGACAGGGGGAAACACCATATATTTT
NA,TRBJ1-1,TRBV6-1,NA,CASSGDSNTEAFF,TGTGCCAGCAGTGGGGACTCGAACACTGAAGCTTTCTTT
TRBD1,TRBJ1-5,TRBV3-1,NA,CASSPTGGTNQPQHF,TGTGCCAGCAGCCCAACAGGGGGCACCAATCAGCCCCAGCATTTT
TRBD2,TRBJ2-3,TRBV6-5,once,CASSYKSGESVDTQYF,TGTGCCAGCAGTTACAAGAGCGGGGAGTCGGTAGATACGCAGTATTTT
NA,TRBJ2-5,TRBV12-3/TRBV12-4,NA,CASSLAMETQYF,TGTGCCAGCAGTTTAGCGATGGAGACCCAGTACTTC
NA,TRBJ1-5,TRBV5-1,NA,CASSLGGNSNQPQHF,TGCGCCAGCAGCTTGGGAGGGAACAGCAATCAGCCCCAGCATTTT
NA,TRBJ1-1,TRBV6-5,NA,CASKRGGENTEAFF,TGTGCCAGCAAGAGGGGAGGCGAGAACACTGAAGCTTTCTTT
NA,TRBJ2-4,TRBV19,once,CASSILGRSIQYF,TGTGCCAGTAGTATCTTGGGTAGGAGCATTCAGTACTTC
NA,TRBJ2-3,TRBV18,NA,CASSPRGGGGGTQYF,TGTGCCAGCTCACCACGAGGGGGAGGAGGAGGTACGCAGTATTTT
TRBD1,TRBJ1-2,TRBV9,NA,CASSEGTAWGYGYTF,TGTGCCAGCAGCGAAGGGACAGCTTGGGGCTATGGCTACACCTTC
TRBD1,TRBJ2-5,TRBV3-1,NA,CASRITSGGRETQYF,TGTGCCAGCAGAATCACGTCAGGGGGCAGGGAGACCCAGTACTTC
NA,TRBJ1-1,TRBV10-3,NA,CATTAITNTEAFF,TGTGCCACCACGGCCATTACGAACACTGAAGCTTTCTTT
TRBD1,TRBJ2-1,TRBV25-1,NA,CASSGWDRADYNEQFF,TGTGCCAGCAGTGGTTGGGACAGGGCGGACTACAATGAGCAGTTCTTC
NA,TRBJ2-1,TRBV3-1,NA,CASSLRGSNEQFF,TGTGCCAGCAGCCTCAGGGGTAGCAATGAGCAGTTCTTC
NA,TRBJ2-2,TRBV29-1,once,CSVDPGYTGELFF,TGCAGCGTTGACCCGGGATACACCGGGGAGCTGTTTTTT
NA,TRBJ1-2,TRBV5-6,NA,CASSLARGDYGYTF,TGTGCCAGCAGCTTGGCACGGGGCGACTATGGCTACACCTTC
NA,TRBJ1-1,TRBV7-2,NA,CASSLDRARMNTEAFF,TGTGCCAGCAGCTTAGATAGGGCTCGGATGAACACTGAAGCTTTCTTT
TRBD2,TRBJ2-3,TRBV4-1,NA,CASSLSGTRTDTQYF,TGCGCCAGCAGCCTTAGCGGGACCCGCACAGATACGCAGTATTTT
NA,TRBJ1-6,TRBV24-1,NA,CATSDLDKSGSPLHF,TGTGCCACCAGTGATTTGGACAAGTCCGGTTCACCCCTCCACTTT
NA,TRBJ2-5,TRBV10-3,NA,CAISQPDFGRETQYF,TGTGCCATCAGTCAACCGGACTTCGGTCGGGAGACCCAGTACTTC
TRBD2,TRBJ2-3,TRBV20-1,NA,CSAHPTGTSGSTQYF,TGCAGTGCCCACCCTACCGGGACTAGCGGTTCTACGCAGTATTTT
NA,TRBJ2-4,TRBV24-1,NA,CATLGEKDLAKNIQYF,TGTGCCACCCTAGGGGAAAAGGACCTAGCCAAAAACATTCAGTACTTC
NA,TRBJ1-5,TRBV7-9,NA,CAGGGSNQPQHF,TGTGCCGGGGGGGGAAGCAATCAGCCCCAGCATTTT
NA,TRBJ2-5,TRBV4-1,NA,CASSLGTLETQYF,TGCGCCAGCAGCCTCGGGACTTTAGAGACCCAGTACTTC
NA,TRBJ1-2,TRBV25-1,once,CASSVLEGVYGYTF,TGTGCCAGCAGTGTCCTCGAAGGGGTATATGGCTACACCTTC
NA,TRBJ2-1,TRBV2,NA,CASSQLGEQFF,TGTGCCAGCAGCCAGCTTGGTGAGCAGTTCTTC
TRBD1,TRBJ1-1,TRBV19,NA,CASSTGQTANTEAFF,TGTGCCAGTAGTACGGGACAGACAGCGAACACTGAAGCTTTCTTT
TRBD1,TRBJ2-7,TRBV18,NA,CASSPSRTGVAEQYF,TGTGCCAGCTCACCCTCCCGGACAGGGGTGGCCGAGCAGTACTTC
NA,TRBJ2-6,TRBV6-1,NA,CASEGFFGANVLTF,TGTGCCAGCGAGGGCTTCTTTGGGGCCAACGTCCTGACTTTC
NA,TRBJ1-2,TRBV5-6,NA,CASSSPGTGYGYTF,TGTGCCAGCAGCTCTCCCGGGACGGGTTATGGCTACACCTTC
TRBD2,TRBJ2-2,TRBV9,NA,CASSVDTSGAGELFF,TGTGCCAGCAGCGTGGATACTAGCGGGGCCGGGGAGCTGTTTTTT
NA,TRBJ2-1,TRBV19,NA,CASSPPGRGAYNEQFF,TGTGCCAGTTCCCCCCCGGGGCGGGGAGCCTACAATGAGCAGTTCTTC
NA,TRBJ1-5,TRBV20-1,NA,CSASPREWGNQPQHF,TGCAGTGCTAGTCCCCGGGAGTGGGGCAATCAGCCCCAGCATTTT
NA,TRBJ2-5,TRBV11-2,NA,CASSFNEGQETQYF,TGTGCCAGCAGCTTTAATGAAGGCCAAGAGACCCAGTACTTC
NA,TRBJ1-5,TRBV19,NA,CASSSRGNQPQHF,TGTGCCAGTAGTTCGAGGGGCAATCAGCCCCAGCATTTT
NA,TRBJ2-7,TRBV12-3/TRBV12-4,once,CASSLSADYEQYF,TGTGCCAGCAGTTTATCGGCAGACTACGAGCAGTACTTC
TRBD1,TRBJ1-2,TRBV3-1,NA,CASSQTGGLNTF,TGTGCCAGCAGCCAAACAGGGGGCTTAAACACCTTC
NA,TRBJ1-6,TRBV5-1,NA,CASSLDGRDSPLHF,TGCGCCAGCAGCTTGGACGGTCGGGATTCACCCCTCCACTTT
NA,TRBJ1-1,TRBV29-1,NA,CSVPFSQSEAFF,TGCAGCGTCCCATTTAGCCAATCTGAAGCTTTCTTT
NA,TRBJ2-3,TRBV6-1,NA,CASSEEFGRPQYF,TGTGCCAGCAGTGAAGAGTTTGGGCGCCCCCAGTATTTT
NA,TRBJ1-1,TRBV10-3,NA,CASGQNTEAFF,TGTGCCTCCGGACAGAACACTGAAGCTTTCTTT
NA,TRBJ2-1,TRBV2,NA,CASSELPRNEQFF,TGTGCCAGCAGTGAACTCCCCCGGAATGAGCAGTTCTTC
TRBD2,TRBJ2-1,TRBV2,NA,CASSEATSTYEQFF,TGTGCCAGCAGTGAGGCGACTAGCACCTATGAGCAGTTCTTC
NA,TRBJ1-2,TRBV6-5,NA,CASRSENNYGYTF,TGTGCCAGCAGATCGGAGAATAACTATGGCTACACCTTC
TRBD1,TRBJ1-1,TRBV29-1,NA,CSVGTGTNTEAFF,TGCAGCGTTGGGACAGGGACGAACACTGAAGCTTTCTTT
TRBD1,TRBJ2-3,TRBV5-6,NA,CASSQGTGDTQYF,TGTGCCAGCAGCCAGGGGACAGGAGATACGCAGTATTTT
TRBD1,TRBJ1-1,TRBV3-1,NA,CASSRQGAYTEAFF,TGTGCCAGCAGCCGACAGGGGGCTTACACTGAAGCTTTCTTT
NA,TRBJ2-2,TRBV20-1,once,CSARLAQSTGELFF,TGCAGTGCTAGGCTAGCACAAAGCACCGGGGAGCTGTTTTTT